The 17 T cell receptor beta chains reported below all come from one sample, sequenced in a study of CD8+ T cells in alopecia areata. This sample's treatment: oral pan-JAK inhibitor, 5-10 mg twice daily. TCR sequencing used cDNA made by reverse transcription of extracted RNA. The method was immunoSEQ multiplex PCR; TCRdb's version includes in-frame clones alone and lacks a portion of them. The sample includes about 210,000 clones, 35% to 40% of them seen just once. The sequences come from CD4+ T cells sorted from blood, collected between weeks 30 and 35, from a patient treated with tofacitinib. These TCRs come from a human donor with alopecia areata.

The rearrangement links TRBV5-1 to TRBJ1-2; D not resolved. CDR3 size: 15 residues. The germline V and J ends were trimmed by 4 bases and 8 bases, with 21 bases remaining between them. Germline assignment: CDR1 SGHRS and CDR2 YFSETQ. Here the CDR3 DNA reads TGCGCCAGCAGCCCGGATGTGGCGACGCGCTCGGGCTACACCTTC. Its translation is CASSPDVATRSGYTF.

The chain is built from TRBV19 and TRBJ2-3, with D uncertain. The CDR3 has 15 amino acids. V shed 3 bases and J shed 2 bases, with 12 bases lying between them. CDR1 and CDR2 from the germline V gene are LNHDA and SQIVND (reference sequence). DNA of the CDR3: TGTGCCAGTAGTATTAATGATTTCTACACAGATACGCAGTATTTT. Amino acid sequence: CASSINDFYTDTQYF.

This clone came up a few times. CDR3 in amino acids: CASSVSTGEETQYF. CDR3 DNA: TGTGCCAGCAGCGTTTCTACAGGGGAAGAGACCCAGTACTTC. This chain links TRBV7-9 with TRBJ2-5, with TRBD1 matching 7 bases. The junction had 6 bases not matched to a gene; V was cut back by 5 bases and J by 3 bases. Germline V CDR1 and CDR2: SEHNR, FQNEAQ (reference sequence). The CDR3 sequence is 14 residues long.

The chain couples TRBV2 to TRBJ2-5; 7 nucleotides match TRBD1. CDR1 is SNHLY, CDR2 FYNNEI, per germline. Losses at the gene ends were 3 bases for V and 4 bases for J; bases not matched to a gene: 5. This CDR3 has 14 residues. CDR3 coding DNA: TGTGCCAGCAGTGACGGAGACAGGGTAGAGACCCAGTACTTC. Protein: CASSDGDRVETQYF.

Remarks on this clone: Other DNA sequences in the sample encode the same CDR3. The chain recombines TRBV30 with TRBJ1-2, with no clear D. V was trimmed by 1 base and J by 2 bases, leaving 2 bases between them. The germline gives CDR1 GTSNPN, CDR2 SVGIG (reference sequence). The CDR3 runs 11 residues. As DNA, the CDR3 is TGTGCCTGGAGTGCAAACTATGGCTACACCTTC. This codes for CAWSANYGYTF.

The V call is TRBV5-1, the J call TRBJ2-7; 9 nucleotides agree with TRBD1. The CDR3 runs to 16 residues. V shed 3 bases, J shed 1 base, and the junction held 8 bases outside the gene matches. The germline V gene encodes CDR1 SGHRS and CDR2 YFSETQ. The CDR3 here is CASSSAVGTGSYEQYF. The CDR3 DNA sequence: TGCGCCAGCAGCTCGGCGGTCGGGACAGGGTCCTACGAGCAGTACTTC. Full variable domain (outside the CDR3, taken from reference TRBV5-1 and TRBJ2-7): KAGVTQTPRYLIKTRGQQVTLSCSPISGHRSVSWYQQTPGQGLQFLFEYFSETQRNKGNFPGRFSGRQFSNSRSEMNVSTLELGDSALYLCASSSAVGTGSYEQYFGPGTRLTVT.

J is TRBJ2-1 and V is TRBV5-1, with 11 bases matching TRBD2. The CDR3 totals 17 residues. V was pared by 0 bases and J by 10 bases, with 12 bases of the junction left unmatched. Germline V gene data show CDR1 as SGHRS and CDR2 as YFSETQ. CDR3 nucleotides: TGCGCCAGCAGCTTGGCCCACATAGCGGGAGGGCCAGGGGAGCAGTTCTTC. Its protein is CASSLAHIAGGPGEQFF.

Concerning this clone itself: Other DNA sequences in this specimen translate into the identical CDR3. The chain employs TRBV5-1 and TRBJ2-3; no firm D call. The CDR3 consists of 12 residues. CDR1 is SGHRS, CDR2 YFSETQ, per germline. V shed 1 base and J shed 2 bases, with 2 bases lying between them. The CDR3 sequence is CASSLHTDTQYF. The CDR3 DNA is TGCGCCAGCAGCTTGCACACAGATACGCAGTATTTT.

The chain combines TRBV15 with TRBJ2-7; the match to TRBD1 covers 9 bases. CDR1 is LNHNV and CDR2 is YYDKDF in the germline V gene (reference sequence). V shed 0 bases, J shed 3 bases, and the junction held 6 bases outside the gene matches. CDR3 length: 16 residues. The CDR3 sequence: CATSRDLTDRGYEQYF. The DNA of the CDR3 is TGTGCCACCAGCAGAGATCTCACGGACAGGGGCTACGAGCAGTACTTC.

The chain uses TRBV11-2 and TRBJ2-7, with a possible D match to TRBD1 (5 bases). V lost 2 bases to trimming and J lost 0 bases, with 11 bases between them. CDR1 is SGHAT, CDR2 FQNNGV, per germline. The CDR3 consists of 15 residues. The chain's CDR3 is CASSLQGHRSYEQYF. The CDR3 DNA reads TGTGCCAGCAGCTTACAGGGCCATCGCTCCTACGAGCAGTACTTC.

The chain has TRBV27 and TRBJ2-2; D is undetermined. Germline assignment: CDR1 MNHEY and CDR2 SMNVEV (reference sequence). The ends were cut back, 5 bases at V and 5 bases at J, with 6 bases in the middle. This CDR3 has 12 amino acids. CDR3: CASSDGTGELFF. The DNA for the CDR3 is TGTGCCAGCAGTGACGGGACCGGGGAGCTGTTTTTT.

The chain combines TRBV4-1 with TRBJ2-2; no reliable D call. CDR1 and CDR2 (germline): MGHRA, YSYEKL. The V gene lost 4 bases and the J gene lost 0 bases, with 15 bases spanning the gap. The CDR3 runs 17 residues. CDR3 DNA sequence: TGCGCCAGCAGCCCAGGACCAAAGCAGACGAACACCGGGGAGCTGTTTTTT. It encodes CASSPGPKQTNTGELFF.

This clone has only a few counts. The chain combines TRBV2 with TRBJ2-5; TRBD1 aligns across 7 bases. Unmatched junction bases numbered 12, after V lost 6 bases and J lost 5 bases. Per the germline V gene, CDR1 is SNHLY and CDR2 is FYNNEI. The CDR3 loop spans 15 amino acids. The CDR3 region is CASSTRQGRKETQYF. Here the CDR3 DNA reads TGTGCCAGCAGCACCCGACAGGGTAGGAAGGAGACCCAGTACTTC.

This clone showed up just a few times. V gene TRBV6-5 combines with J gene TRBJ2-7, with 8 nucleotides matching TRBD1. Germline lookup yields CDR1 MNHEY and CDR2 SVGAGI. Trimming cost V 6 bases and J 0 bases; bases outside gene matches: 7. The CDR3 has 15 amino acids. CDR3 loop: CASREGQVLSYEQYF. The CDR3 bases are TGTGCCAGCAGGGAGGGACAGGTCCTCTCCTACGAGCAGTACTTC.

Concerning this clone: A much larger clone lies one base from this, so it may be a read error. J is TRBJ2-2 and V is TRBV9; D is unclear. Germline assignment: CDR1 SGDLS and CDR2 YYNGEE. The CDR3 consists of 13 residues. V dropped 4 bases and J dropped 1 base, with 5 bases sitting between them. The CDR3, as DNA: TGTGCCAGCAGCCCCCAGAACACCGGGGAGCTGTTTTTT. Its protein is CASSPQNTGELFF. The whole variable domain, remainder taken from reference TRBV9 and TRBJ2-2, is DSGVTQTPKHLITATGQRVTLRCSPRSGDLSVYWYQQSLDQGLQFLIQYYNGEERAKGNILERFSAQQFPDLHSELNLSSLELGDSALYFCASSPQNTGELFFGEGSRLTVL.

The chain recombines TRBV30 with TRBJ2-5; 7 positions agree with TRBD1. Trimming at V came to 5 bases and at J to 4 bases, leaving 1 base not matched to a gene. There are 11 residues in the CDR3. Germline V gene data show CDR1 as GTSNPN and CDR2 as SVGIG (reference sequence). The CDR3, as DNA: TGTGCCTGGGGACAGGCAGAGACCCAGTACTTC. Its protein is CAWGQAETQYF.

The chain recombines TRBV19 with TRBJ2-7, with 9 bases lining up with TRBD2. Germline V gene data show CDR1 as LNHDA and CDR2 as SQIVND (reference sequence). With V trimmed by 5 bases and J by 5 bases, 7 bases remained unmatched. The CDR3 length is 14 residues. The CDR3 DNA follows: TGTGCCAGTAGTCCGTGGGGACTAGCCCACGAGCAGTACTTC. Residues: CASSPWGLAHEQYF.